This T cell receptor beta chain was captured by sequencing in a study of identical twins. A universal primer site was incorporated via template switching, and the cDNA contained unique molecular identifiers. Using its own MiXCR run on the 5' RACE reads, TCRdb lists one record per CDR3 protein. The profile shows about 210,000 distinct CDR3 sequences, approximately 9% of them singletons. Regarding this clonotype: Its matching antigen is unknown.

Whole-study results and caveats: Partial confounding of zero-insertion analyses by invariant MAIT and iNKT cells was possible.

Trimming left V 0 bases short and J 4 bases short, with 10 bases between. The CDR3 covers 14 residues. The germline V gene encodes CDR1 SGHDT and CDR2 YYEEEE. This sequence was found in a woman under 30 in good health. The V and J genes are TRBV5-6 and TRBJ1-2, with D perhaps TRBD1 (5 bases). The sample was memory (CD45RO+) T cells sorted from blood. CDR3 sequence reads: CASSLVGDGYGYTF. CDR3 coding DNA: TGTGCCAGCAGCTTGGTTGGGGACGGCTATGGCTACACCTTC.